These 12 T cell receptor beta chains came from one sample sequenced in a study of T-cell reconstitution after alpha-beta-depleted transplantation in children. Points from the study as a whole: Most T-cell counts and diversity one year after the transplant came from T cells that were newly produced.

Using unique molecular identifiers, the investigators prepared the TCRbeta library. TCRdb re-called the PCR reads with MiXCR, one entry per CDR3 protein. The table records 250,000 to 300,000 distinct CDR3 sequences, 6.5% to 9% of them present only once. Their antigen targets remain unknown. The material was peripheral blood, obtained 360 days after TCRalphabeta/CD19-depleted stem cell transplant. The receptors were sampled from a female patient younger than 10 who had a stem cell transplant for Fanconi anemia, so the T cells may come from the graft donor.

The rearrangement links TRBV4-1 to TRBJ2-5; D remains unclear. The length of the CDR3 is 15 residues. The V end was cut by 2 bases, the J end by 1 base, with 11 bases between. CDR1 is MGHRA and CDR2 is YSYEKL in the germline V gene. The CDR3 bases are TGCGCCAGCAGCCAACCCGAGAGGATCCAAGAGACCCAGTACTTC. Its translation is CASSQPERIQETQYF.

This clonotype was found a few times. The rearrangement uses TRBV3-1 and TRBJ2-2; TRBD2 might be the D (6 bases). The germline V gene has CDR1 LGHDT and CDR2 YNNKEL (reference sequence). The CDR3 runs to 15 residues. Trimming shortened V by 3 bases and J by 6 bases, and 14 bases separated the two germline ends. The CDR3 loop reads CASSQAGLFPGELFF. The DNA for the CDR3 is TGTGCCAGCAGCCAGGCAGGACTATTTCCCGGGGAGCTGTTTTTT.

This clonotype was seen a handful of times. The J gene is TRBJ2-5, the V gene TRBV6-2 or TRBV6-3; tentative D call: TRBD2 (6 bases). Trimming left V 6 bases short and J 5 bases short, with 25 bases between. The CDR3 spans 17 residues. Germline-derived CDR1 and CDR2 are MNHEY and SVGEGT. DNA for the CDR3: TGTGCCAGCAGATCCCGCGGGGTAGCGAAGGGTACGGAGACCCAGTACTTC. It encodes CASRSRGVAKGTETQYF.

The rearrangement joins TRBV6-2 or TRBV6-3 to TRBJ2-1; 14 bases agree with TRBD2. V was clipped by 6 bases and J by 8 bases; unmatched bases: 15. The CDR3 totals 18 residues. Germline-derived CDR1 and CDR2 are MNHEY and SVGEGT. The CDR3 DNA follows: TGTGCCAGCAGCCTCATAAGACTAGCGGGGGGGGTCCCAGATGAGCAGTTCTTC. Translating gives CASSLIRLAGGVPDEQFF.

At least ten counts were recorded for this clonotype. The genes are TRBV7-2 and TRBJ2-7; 9 bases fit TRBD1. V was pared by 6 bases and J by 2 bases, with 8 bases of the junction left unmatched. CDR3 size: 15 residues. Per the germline V gene, CDR1 is SGHTA and CDR2 is FQGNSA. The CDR3 sequence is CASSLTGGNPYEQYF. In nucleotides, the CDR3 is TGTGCCAGCAGTCTTACAGGGGGCAATCCCTACGAGCAGTACTTC.

Many counts were recorded for this clonotype. Relative to the germline gene, one junction end is altered; a read error may explain this. The gene calls are TRBV4-1 and TRBJ2-7, with 9 bases lining up with TRBD2. This CDR3 is built from 14 residues. Germline V lookup: CDR1 MGHRA, CDR2 YSYEKL. CDR3 DNA: TGTGCCAGCAGCCAAGCGGGAGGCTCCTACGAGCAGTACTTC. Protein sequence: CASSQAGGSYEQYF.

The rearrangement links TRBV11-3 to TRBJ2-4, with D perhaps TRBD1 or TRBD2 (5 bases each). The V end lost 5 bases, the J end lost 4 bases, and 9 bases lay between the germline ends. The CDR3 covers 13 residues. Germline CDR1 is SGHNT and CDR2 is YENEEA. CDR3 region: CASSVGVKNIQYF. The CDR3 region has the DNA TGTGCCAGCAGCGTGGGGGTGAAAAACATTCAGTACTTC.

In its sample, this clonotype was seen many times. V is TRBV29-1 and J is TRBJ2-7; either TRBD1 or TRBD2 may supply D (6 bases each). V lost 2 bases to trimming and J lost 4 bases, with 12 bases between them. Germline loops: CDR1 SQVTM, CDR2 ANQGSEA. This CDR3 is 13 amino acids long. The DNA for the CDR3 is TGCAGCGTTGAATCGGGGGCGGGGTACGAGCAGTACTTC. Its translation: CSVESGAGYEQYF.

V usage is TRBV20-1 and J usage is TRBJ1-4; 7 bases line up with TRBD1. CDR1 is DFQATT, CDR2 SNEGSKA, per germline (reference sequence). CDR3 length: 16 amino acids. Trimming took 6 bases from V and 7 from J; bases not matched to a gene: 17. CDR3 protein: CSARLMDRIFGEKLFF. The CDR3, as DNA: TGCAGTGCAAGACTAATGGACAGGATATTTGGTGAAAAACTGTTTTTT.

This clonotype has a count of ten or more. The chain combines TRBV25-1 with TRBJ2-1; D tentatively fits TRBD1 or TRBD2 (7 bases each). The germline V gene encodes CDR1 MGHDK and CDR2 SYGVNS. V lost 0 bases and J lost 7, with 16 bases in between. The CDR3 sequence is 16 residues long. CDR3: CASSEYSTGRVNEQFF. The DNA of the CDR3 is TGTGCCAGCAGTGAATATTCGACAGGGAGGGTAAATGAGCAGTTCTTC.

This clonotype was picked up many times. The chain recombines TRBV5-1 with TRBJ2-2, with D perhaps TRBD2 (5 bases). V dropped 0 bases and J dropped 4 bases, with 10 bases sitting between them. CDR3 size: 15 residues. CDR1 is SGHRS and CDR2 is YFSETQ in the germline V gene. In DNA, the CDR3 is TGCGCCAGCAGCTTGGAGAGGGCTCTCACCGGGGAGCTGTTTTTT. Translated: CASSLERALTGELFF.

This clonotype has only a few counts. V usage is TRBV20-1 and J usage is TRBJ2-7; 7 nucleotides align to TRBD1. Trimming removed 6 bases from V and 2 bases from J; junction bases left unmatched: 13. Germline-derived CDR1 and CDR2 are DFQATT and SNEGSKA (reference sequence). The CDR3 sequence is 15 residues long. The CDR3 DNA follows: TGCAGTGCACCATCGCGCCGGACAGGTACCTACGAGCAGTACTTC. Translating gives CSAPSRRTGTYEQYF.